This entry features one T cell receptor (beta chain) sequence. The record originates from a study of blood T cell repertoires in COVID-19. Looked up from germline, CDR1 is SGHAT and CDR2 is FQNNGV. The CDR3 is 14 residues long. The V gene lost 1 base and the J gene lost 1 base, with 8 bases spanning the gap. In the original processing: Amplification with reference gene primers provided the estimates of nucleated cell counts. Using immunoSEQ multiplex PCR, the repertoire was profiled, and TCRdb retains in-frame clones only, with some absent. V and J calls plus clone size are reproduced from that table; the DNA served to infer D and trimming. The top ten clones hold roughly 23% of a sample with around 25,000 clones, 87% of them seen once.

The V and J genes are TRBV11-2 and TRBJ2-7; D is uncertain. The sequenced sample consisted of peripheral blood. This clonotype originated in a human donor with active COVID-19. The donor label of this sample is uncertain. The CDR3: CASSLGLGSYEQYF. CDR3 nucleotide sequence: TGTGCCAGCAGCTTAGGACTCGGGTCCTACGAGCAGTACTTC.